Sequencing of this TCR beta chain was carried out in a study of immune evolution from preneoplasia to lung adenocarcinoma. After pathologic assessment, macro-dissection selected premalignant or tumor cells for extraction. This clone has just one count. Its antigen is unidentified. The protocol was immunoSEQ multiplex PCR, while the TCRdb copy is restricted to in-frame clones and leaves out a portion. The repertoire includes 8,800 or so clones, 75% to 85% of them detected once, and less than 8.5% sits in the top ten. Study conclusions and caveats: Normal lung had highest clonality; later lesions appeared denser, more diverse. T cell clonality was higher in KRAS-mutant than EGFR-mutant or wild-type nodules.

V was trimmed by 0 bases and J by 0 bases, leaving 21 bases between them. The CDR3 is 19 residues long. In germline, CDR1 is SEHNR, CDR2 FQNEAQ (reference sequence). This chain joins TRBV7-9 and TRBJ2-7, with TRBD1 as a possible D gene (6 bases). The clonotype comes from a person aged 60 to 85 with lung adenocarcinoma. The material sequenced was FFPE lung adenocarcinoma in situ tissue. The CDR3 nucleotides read TGTGCCAGCAGCTTAGCGATAGGGGTAGACAGGCTTGGCTCCTACGAGCAGTACTTC. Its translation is CASSLAIGVDRLGSYEQYF.